Sequencing of this T cell receptor beta chain was carried out in a study of cytomegalovirus exposure and HLA in healthy donors (dated by TCRdb to about 2017). Study-level background: An earlier analysis of 550 to 700 of the donors reported roughly 300 Gb of sequence data and around 110 million unique TCR beta sequences from 150 million to 200 million T cells. Roughly 300 gigabases of sequencing data and approximately 85 million unique TCR sequences were included in an early release covering about 600 HLA-typed donors. Of the approximately 400 genotyped donors, about 84% fell in the genetic ancestry cluster associated with self-reported Caucasian donors. The study was designed to test whether signatures of past pathogen exposure could be identified by cataloging public T cell receptors. The study profiled the T cell repertoires of fewer than 850 subjects by immunosequencing and related them to cytomegalovirus serostatus. Besides the first cohort of around 670 subjects, a separate validation cohort made up of over a hundred different subjects was used. The study combined high-throughput TCR immunosequencing, statistical association of individual TCRs with disease status, and machine learning to predict cytomegalovirus infection status. A later analysis re-examined previously published TCR beta repertoires from just over 650 donors and added high-resolution HLA genotyping to investigate patterns of TCR occurrence. The later analysis used no new phenotypic data to find candidate immune exposures, relying instead on TCR beta sequences and their occurrence across donors. To decide whether each TCR beta V gene segment behaved as functional or pseudogenic, an earlier analysis of approximately 590 of the donors relied on high-throughput TCR beta sequencing. Donor age, sex, ethnicity and CMV serostatus were collected together with the repertoire data. A later genetic analysis used genome-wide SNP genotypes for about three fifths of the 666 donors, treating that subset as a discovery cohort. Every discovery cohort repertoire had been produced on one sequencing platform. HLA typing included class I and class II loci at four-digit resolution. The number of donors typed differed by locus, with 629-630 for A, B, C, DRB1 and DQB1, about 500 for DQA1, approximately 570 for DPA1, and some 440 for DPB1. A handful of DR-DQ haplotypes were handled as single units for association and clustering because linkage in the cohort was strong. Among about 410 genotyped donors of the cohort, an average of about 220,000 unique TCR beta nucleotide sequences was sequenced per donor, of which about 18% were non-productive. Beyond this particular receptor, the publication reports: Compared with equally common non-associated chains, HLA-associated TCR beta chains in a later analysis were more clonally expanded and had lower generation probabilities. An association between a missense DCLRE1C variant and V-gene and J-gene trimming of TCR beta chains was found in a later genetic analysis and replicated in an independent cohort. A group of highly shared sequence variants was considered likely to be a technical artifact of the sequencing pipeline. Linkage disequilibrium might explain the correlated functional status among segregating V segments, but an unknown experimental factor could not be excluded. Across donors, most TCR sequences were observed very rarely, whereas some public TCRs were present in many individuals. A few of the identified cytomegalovirus-associated TCR beta chains were confirmed in vitro to be specific for cytomegalovirus antigens. Because the 87-base-pair reads could not distinguish some IMGT-functional V segments, including TRBV6-2 and TRBV6-3, those segments were excluded. The only immune exposure information available for the cohort was CMV serostatus. The presence/absence analyses assumed that sequencing depth was roughly uniform across donors, and that assumption may not be true. In a later analysis, over 15,000 TCR beta sequences were associated with specific HLA alleles at a false discovery rate of 0.05. A total of 164 TCR beta chains were listed by the study as associated with cytomegalovirus. In a later analysis, TCR association rates were found to vary across HLA loci, with the most associated TCRs seen for DRB1 alleles and the fewest for HLA-C alleles. The earlier analysis of nearly 600 of the donors excluded about 16 rarely observed V segments, including chromosome 9 orphons, because counts were too low. According to the authors, the approach could potentially be generalized to other disease states and immunological phenotypes. The classifier was reported to diagnose cytomegalovirus status with high specificity and sensitivity in both the original and validation cohorts. In this cohort, only TCR beta chains were sequenced, and detectable features were limited by the absence of alpha or paired-chain data. In a later genetic analysis, fewer N-insertions in productive TCRs were reported among donors in an Asian-associated ancestry cluster than the roughly 710-donor mean. A later analysis found that most CMV-associated TCR beta chains appeared HLA-restricted, with HLA associations seemingly driven largely by CMV exposure. Because some donors lacked HLA typing at each locus, the association tests relied only on the typed subset. According to a later analysis, parvovirus B19, influenza, CMV and Epstein-Barr virus appeared linked to several top co-occurrence clusters. A further reported finding was that TCR beta sequences accurately predicted the HLA-A and HLA-B alleles for most subjects in the first cohort. When HLA alleles, especially DR and DQ, strongly co-occurred, attributing TCR associations to individual alleles was difficult. Broadly in line with IMGT annotations, most TCR beta V segments showed up in productive rearrangements about 87% or about 30% of the time in an earlier analysis of a few hundred of the donors.

Trimming costs V 0 bases and J 4 bases, and their ends lie 14 bases apart. CDR1 and CDR2, looked up from the germline V gene (reference sequence), are SGHKS and YYEKEE. The CDR3 holds 15 amino acids from the cysteine to the phenylalanine. Only the CDR3 portion is preserved as DNA: 45 bases, with reading frame beginning at the first base. Library preparation employed the immunoSEQ multiplex PCR assay. For the multiplex PCR, a mixture combining 60 forward primers for TCR Vbeta segments and 13 reverse primers for TCR Jbeta segments was used. A multiplex PCR assay on genomic DNA amplified the CDR3 region of rearranged TCR beta genes. On the Illumina HiSeq System, the amplified TCR beta libraries were sequenced as 87-base-pair reads. The authors' analysis ran thus. A later analysis tallied some 79 million unique TCR beta chains across the 700 or so repertoires, and some 10 million of those chains were shared by two or more donors. Raw reads were error-corrected and collapsed into unique sequences with a nearest-neighbor algorithm that merged closely related sequences to remove PCR and sequencing errors. Alignment of CDR3 sequences to IMGT reference sequences was used to assign V, D and J gene segments. For a sequence to be retained, at least a six-nucleotide match to both a V gene segment and a J gene segment was required. A rearrangement was called productive if the CDR3 had no stop codons and remained in frame with V and J, and every other rearrangement was called non-productive. CDR3 was defined according to IMGT convention as the region running from the second conserved V-encoded cysteine to the conserved J-encoded phenylalanine. Sequences without an unambiguous match to a single V gene segment were excluded from the earlier analysis of approximately 600 of the donors. In an earlier analysis of 587 of the donors, V segments were called functional above 56.7% productive rearrangements and were called segregating when the between-donor standard deviation exceeded 5%. A statistical classification framework was built to diagnose cytomegalovirus status from the catalog of TCR beta chain sequences. In a later analysis, V and J genes were assigned by comparing TCR nucleotide sequences against IMGT/GENE-DB human TR gene sequences. The TCRdist pipeline was used in a later analysis to assign CDR3 sequences and most-parsimonious VDJ recombination scenarios. In a later analysis, every TCR beta chain was defined by the combination of its CDR3 amino acid sequence and its V-gene family, and reads without a unique V-gene family were dropped. A later analysis removed nearly 600 highly shared, low-generation-probability nucleotide sequences to deal with suspected cross-contamination and a sequencing artifact. In a later analysis, a clonal expansion index for each public chain was calculated from normalized within-repertoire ranks of inferred template counts. Generation probabilities in a later analysis came from a VDJ recombination model fitted to out-of-frame rearrangements, and those results were checked against IGoR. A later analysis scored TCR-TCR, TCR-HLA and TCR-CMV co-occurrence with hypergeometric tests, applying a repertoire-size bias correction to TCR pairs. False discovery rates were estimated in a later analysis by permuting HLA or CMV assignments 20 times. In a later analysis, co-occurring TCRs were grouped using DBSCAN, with TCRdist sequence similarity added in when clustering inside HLA-allele-positive subsets. Repertoires with fewer than 30,000 or more than 120,000 public chains were left out of co-occurrence clustering, as were about five repertoires with anomalous nucleotide sharing. TCRdb took over this immuneACCESS table, retaining in-frame rearrangements with V and J assigned. Such tables are incomplete; in checked studies, under half of the missing clones stem from an unresolved V gene, and the remainder is unexplained. That table is the source of V, J and clone size, and D and trimming were worked out from the DNA. The sample table holds about 160,000 clones, of which under 75% were seen once. The ten largest clones capture 7.1% of the sample.

Of note for this clone: This clone's antigen is unknown. No much larger clonotype is one base removed from it; base qualities were not supplied.

The cohort comprised fewer than 750 healthy bone marrow donors. Cohort members were all nominally healthy when sampled, although unrecorded immune exposures were likely present. The donor was CMV seropositive and belonged to the group of some 290 seropositive cohort members. Each donor provided a peripheral blood sample, and peripheral blood mononuclear cells were used for TCR beta sequencing. Genomic DNA extraction from the blood cell samples was performed with the Qiagen DNeasy Blood Extraction Kit. Input material: PBMCs. This TCR was sampled from a man aged 40-49 years in good health and CMV-seropositive. This chain is built from TRBV5-5 and TRBJ2-7; no D gene is confidently identified. The CDR3 has the sequence CASSLAAGFSYEQYF. The bases are TGTGCCAGCAGCTTGGCCGCAGGATTCTCGTACGAGCAGTACTTC.